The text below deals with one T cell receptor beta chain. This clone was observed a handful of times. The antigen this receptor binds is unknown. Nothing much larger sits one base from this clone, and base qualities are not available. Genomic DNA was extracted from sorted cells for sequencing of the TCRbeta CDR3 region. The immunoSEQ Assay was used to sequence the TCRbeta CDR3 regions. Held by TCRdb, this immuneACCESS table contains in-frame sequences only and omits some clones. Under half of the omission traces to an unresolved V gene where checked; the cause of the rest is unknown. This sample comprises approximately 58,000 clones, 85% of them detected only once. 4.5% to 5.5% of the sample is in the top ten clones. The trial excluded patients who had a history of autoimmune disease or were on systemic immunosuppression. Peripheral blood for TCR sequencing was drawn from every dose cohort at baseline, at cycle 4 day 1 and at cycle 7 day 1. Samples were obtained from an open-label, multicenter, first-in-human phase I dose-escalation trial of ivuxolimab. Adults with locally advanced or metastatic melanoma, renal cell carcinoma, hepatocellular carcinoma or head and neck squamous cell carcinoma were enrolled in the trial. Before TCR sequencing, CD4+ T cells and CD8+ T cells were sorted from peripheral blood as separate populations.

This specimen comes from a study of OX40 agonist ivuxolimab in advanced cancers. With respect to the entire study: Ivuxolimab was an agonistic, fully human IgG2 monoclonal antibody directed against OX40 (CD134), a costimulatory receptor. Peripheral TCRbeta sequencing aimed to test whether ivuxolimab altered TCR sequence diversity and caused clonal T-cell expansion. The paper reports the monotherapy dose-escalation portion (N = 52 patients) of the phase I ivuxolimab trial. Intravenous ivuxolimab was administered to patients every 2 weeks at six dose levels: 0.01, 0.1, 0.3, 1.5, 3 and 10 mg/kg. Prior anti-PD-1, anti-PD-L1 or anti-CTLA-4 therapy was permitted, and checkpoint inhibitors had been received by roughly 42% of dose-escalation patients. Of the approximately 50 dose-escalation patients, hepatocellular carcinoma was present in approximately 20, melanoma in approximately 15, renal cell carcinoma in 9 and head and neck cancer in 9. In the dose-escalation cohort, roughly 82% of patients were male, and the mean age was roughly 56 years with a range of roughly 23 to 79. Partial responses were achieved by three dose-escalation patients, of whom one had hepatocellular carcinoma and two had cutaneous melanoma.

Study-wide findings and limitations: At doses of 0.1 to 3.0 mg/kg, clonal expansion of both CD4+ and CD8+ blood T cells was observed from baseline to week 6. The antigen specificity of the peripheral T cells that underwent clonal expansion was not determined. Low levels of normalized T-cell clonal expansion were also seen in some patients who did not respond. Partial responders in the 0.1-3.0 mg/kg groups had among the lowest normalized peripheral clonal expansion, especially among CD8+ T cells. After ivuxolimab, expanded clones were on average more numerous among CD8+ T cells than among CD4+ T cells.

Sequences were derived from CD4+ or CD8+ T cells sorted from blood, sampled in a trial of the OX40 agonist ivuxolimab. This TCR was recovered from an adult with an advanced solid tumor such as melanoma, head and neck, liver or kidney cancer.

The encoded CDR3 is CASSSGIIYEQYF. The nucleotide sequence is given as TGTGCCAGCAGCTCCGGGATTATCTACGAGCAGTACTTC. This sequence uses TRBV11-2 and TRBJ2-7, with a weak D call of TRBD2 (5 bases match). Based on the germline V gene, the CDR1 and CDR2 sequences are SGHAT and FQNNGV. From cysteine to phenylalanine, the CDR3 is 13 amino acids long. Solely the CDR3 DNA is kept, with 39 bases framed from the first base. V lost 4 bases and J lost 3 bases; the stretch between them is 10 bases long. This CDR3, with the reference TRBV11-2 and TRBJ2-7 proteins standing in past its ends, gives the full variable domain EAGVAQSPRYKIIEKRQSVAFWCNPISGHATLYWYQQILGQGPKLLIQFQNNGVVDDSQLPKDRFSAERLKGVDSTLKIQPAKLEDSAVYLCASSSGIIYEQYFGPGTRLTVT.